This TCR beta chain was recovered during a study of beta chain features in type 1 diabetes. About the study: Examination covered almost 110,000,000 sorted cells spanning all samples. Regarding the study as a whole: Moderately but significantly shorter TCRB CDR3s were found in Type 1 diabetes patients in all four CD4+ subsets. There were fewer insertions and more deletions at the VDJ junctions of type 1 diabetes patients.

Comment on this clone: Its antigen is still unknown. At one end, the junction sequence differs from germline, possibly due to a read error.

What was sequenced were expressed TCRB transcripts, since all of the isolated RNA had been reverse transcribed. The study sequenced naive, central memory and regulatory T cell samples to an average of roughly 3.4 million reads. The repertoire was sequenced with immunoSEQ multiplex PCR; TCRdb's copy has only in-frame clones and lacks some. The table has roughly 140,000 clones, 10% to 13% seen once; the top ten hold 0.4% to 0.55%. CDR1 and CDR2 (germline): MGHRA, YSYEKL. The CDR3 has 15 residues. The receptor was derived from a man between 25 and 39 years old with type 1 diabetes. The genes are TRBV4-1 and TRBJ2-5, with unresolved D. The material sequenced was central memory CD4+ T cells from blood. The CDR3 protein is CASSPTSVHQEAQYF. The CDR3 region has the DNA TGCGCCAGCAGCCCAACATCGGTGCACCAAGAGGCCCAGTACTTC.